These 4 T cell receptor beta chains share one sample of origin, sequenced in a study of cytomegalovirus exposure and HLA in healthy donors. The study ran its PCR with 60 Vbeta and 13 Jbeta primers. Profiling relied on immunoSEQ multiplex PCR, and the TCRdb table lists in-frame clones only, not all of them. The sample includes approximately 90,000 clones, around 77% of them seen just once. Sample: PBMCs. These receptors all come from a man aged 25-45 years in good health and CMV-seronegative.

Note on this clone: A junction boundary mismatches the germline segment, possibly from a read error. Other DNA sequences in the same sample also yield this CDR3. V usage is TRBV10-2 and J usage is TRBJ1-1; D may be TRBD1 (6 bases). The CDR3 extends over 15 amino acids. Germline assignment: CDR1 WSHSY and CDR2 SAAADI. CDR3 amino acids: CASSEAGARGTEAFF. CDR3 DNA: TGCGCCAGCAGTGAGGCAGGGGCGCGCGGCACTGAGGCTTTCTTT.

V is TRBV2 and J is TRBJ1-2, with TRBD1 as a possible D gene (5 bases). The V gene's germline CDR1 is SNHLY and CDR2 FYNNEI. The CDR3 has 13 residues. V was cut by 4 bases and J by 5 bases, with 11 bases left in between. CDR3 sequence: CASSGPGGYGYTF. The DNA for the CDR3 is TGTGCCAGCAGTGGTCCGGGGGGATATGGCTACACCTTC.

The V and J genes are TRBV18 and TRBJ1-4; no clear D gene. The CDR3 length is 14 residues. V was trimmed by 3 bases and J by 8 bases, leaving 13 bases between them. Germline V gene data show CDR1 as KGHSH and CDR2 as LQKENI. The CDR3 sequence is CASSPQDREEKLFF. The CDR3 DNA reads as TGTGCCAGCTCACCGCAGGATCGTGAGGAAAAACTGTTTTTT.

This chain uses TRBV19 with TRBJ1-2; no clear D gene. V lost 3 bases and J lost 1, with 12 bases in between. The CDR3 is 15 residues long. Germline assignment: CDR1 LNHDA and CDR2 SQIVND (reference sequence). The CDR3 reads CASSIYPTNNYGYTF. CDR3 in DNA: TGTGCCAGTAGTATTTACCCCACAAATAACTATGGCTACACCTTC.